This TCR beta chain is from a study of immune evolution from preneoplasia to lung adenocarcinoma. The overall study: HLA loss of heterozygosity: roughly 7.5% AIS, 15% MIA, approximately 35% ADC, none AAH.

The table came from immunoSEQ multiplex PCR; TCRdb's copy has only in-frame clones and leaves some out. The profile shows thousands of clones, over 80% of them singletons. Macro-dissection enriched premalignant or tumor cells before nucleic acid extraction. Germline lookup yields CDR1 SGHTA and CDR2 FQGNSA. Losses at the gene ends were 1 base for V and 7 bases for J; bases not matched to a gene: 8. The CDR3 contains 16 residues. The chain combines TRBV7-2 with TRBJ2-1; the match to TRBD2 covers 9 bases. The sample was FFPE minimally invasive lung adenocarcinoma tissue. The receptor was derived from a donor of 70 years or more with lung adenocarcinoma. CDR3 DNA: TGTGCCAGCAGCTTAGTAGGGAGCGGGAGGTCTAATGAGCAGTTCTTC. Amino acids: CASSLVGSGRSNEQFF. The full variable domain, with the rest looked up from reference TRBV7-2 and TRBJ2-1, is GAGVSQSPSNKVTEKGKDVELRCDPISGHTALYWYRQSLGQGLEFLIYFQGNSAPDKSGLPSDRFSAERTGGSVSTLTIQRTQQEDSAVYLCASSLVGSGRSNEQFFGPGTRLTVL.